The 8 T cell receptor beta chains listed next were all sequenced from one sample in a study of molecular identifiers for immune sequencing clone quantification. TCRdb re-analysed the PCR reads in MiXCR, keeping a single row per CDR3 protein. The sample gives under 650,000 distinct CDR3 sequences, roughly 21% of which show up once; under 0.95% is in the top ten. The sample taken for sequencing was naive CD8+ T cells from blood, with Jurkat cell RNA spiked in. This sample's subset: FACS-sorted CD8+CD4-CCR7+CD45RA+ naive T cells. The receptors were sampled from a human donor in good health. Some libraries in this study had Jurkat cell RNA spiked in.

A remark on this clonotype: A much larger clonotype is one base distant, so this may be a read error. The CDR3 loop is CASSSPEVWKF. DNA for the CDR3: TGTGCCAGCAGTTCCCCAGAGGTATGGAAATTT. The rearrangement joins TRBV27 to TRBJ1-5; D not certain. Per germline, CDR1 MNHEY and CDR2 SMNVEV (reference sequence). The CDR3 has 11 amino acids.

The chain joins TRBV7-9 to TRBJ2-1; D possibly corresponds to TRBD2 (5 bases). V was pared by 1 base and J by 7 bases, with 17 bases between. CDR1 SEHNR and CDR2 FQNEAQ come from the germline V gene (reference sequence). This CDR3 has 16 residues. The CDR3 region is CASSLDDGVLKNEQFF. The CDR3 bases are TGTGCCAGCAGCTTAGATGACGGGGTGTTGAAGAATGAGCAGTTCTTC.

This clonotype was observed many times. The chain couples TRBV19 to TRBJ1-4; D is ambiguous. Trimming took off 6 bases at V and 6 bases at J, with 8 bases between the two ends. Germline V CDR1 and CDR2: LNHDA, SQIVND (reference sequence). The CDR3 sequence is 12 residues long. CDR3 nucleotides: TGTGCCAGTAGCCGGACCTATGAAAAACTGTTTTTT. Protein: CASSRTYEKLFF.

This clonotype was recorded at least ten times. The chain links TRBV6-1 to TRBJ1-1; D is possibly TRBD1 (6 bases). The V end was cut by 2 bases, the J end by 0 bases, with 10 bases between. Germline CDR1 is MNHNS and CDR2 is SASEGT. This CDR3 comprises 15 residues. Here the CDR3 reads CASSEWGALNTEAFF. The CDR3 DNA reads TGTGCCAGCAGTGAATGGGGGGCCTTGAACACTGAAGCTTTCTTT.

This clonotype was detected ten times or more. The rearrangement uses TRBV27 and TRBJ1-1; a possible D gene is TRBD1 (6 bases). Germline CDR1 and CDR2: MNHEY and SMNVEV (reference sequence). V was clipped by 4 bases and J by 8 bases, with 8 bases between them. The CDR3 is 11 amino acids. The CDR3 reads CASSSTGEAFF. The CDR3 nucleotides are TGTGCCAGCAGTTCTACAGGGGAAGCTTTCTTT.

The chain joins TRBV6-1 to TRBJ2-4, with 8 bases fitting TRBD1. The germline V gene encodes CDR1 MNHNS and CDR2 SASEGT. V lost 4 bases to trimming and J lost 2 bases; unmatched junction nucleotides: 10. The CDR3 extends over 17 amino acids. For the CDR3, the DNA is TGTGCCAGCAGTGCCCTCAAGACAGGGGTATCCAAAAACATTCAGTACTTC. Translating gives CASSALKTGVSKNIQYF.

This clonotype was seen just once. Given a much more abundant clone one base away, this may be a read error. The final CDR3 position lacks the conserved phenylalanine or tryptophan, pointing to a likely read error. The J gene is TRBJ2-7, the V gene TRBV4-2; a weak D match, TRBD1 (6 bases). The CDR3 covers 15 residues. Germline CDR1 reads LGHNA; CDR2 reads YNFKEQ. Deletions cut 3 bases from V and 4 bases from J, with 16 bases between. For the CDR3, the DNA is TGTGCCAGCAGCCATGTACTCCAGGGGTCTTACGAGCAGTACTCC. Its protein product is CASSHVLQGSYEQYS.

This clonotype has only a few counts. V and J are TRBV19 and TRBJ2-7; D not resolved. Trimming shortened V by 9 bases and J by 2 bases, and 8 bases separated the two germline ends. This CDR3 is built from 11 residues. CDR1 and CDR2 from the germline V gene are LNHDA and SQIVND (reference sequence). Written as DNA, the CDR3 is TGTGCCAGCGGAAGAGCCTACGAGCAGTACTTC. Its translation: CASGRAYEQYF.